A selection of T cell receptor beta chains follows, all from one sample in a study of human T cells and chemical hapten exposure. TCRdb re-called the RACE reads through MiXCR, storing one row per CDR3 protein. The table records about 120,000 distinct CDR3 sequences, roughly an eighth of them present only once. Sequenced material: whole blood, taken in connection with sensitization to the hapten diphenylcyclopropenone (DPC). All receptors derive from a man aged 18 to 35 with alopecia areata. Some clones in this sample may be carry-over from other donors' samples. Each CDR3 is given with its conserved first and last residue. The D gene is left open where the match is weak. Clone size is given for some rows only: seen once, a few or many times, or a class if the clone is expanded.

TRBJ2-5	NA	TRBV19	few	CASSQGPRGTQYF	TGTGCCAGTAGTCAGGGACCGAGGGGGACCCAGTACTTC
TRBJ2-4	NA	TRBV20-1	few	CSASGQILAKNIQYF	TGCAGTGCTAGCGGACAGATTCTAGCCAAAAACATTCAGTACTTC
TRBJ2-1	TRBD1	TRBV27	NA	CASHSDRGFVEQFF	TGTGCCAGCCATTCGGACAGGGGTTTTGTTGAGCAGTTCTTC
TRBJ2-7	TRBD1	TRBV20-1	NA	CSARDTTGGWSYEQYF	TGCAGTGCTAGAGATACAACAGGGGGTTGGTCCTACGAGCAGTACTTC
TRBJ2-1	NA	TRBV29-1	few	CSGYTVYNEQFF	TGCAGCGGTTACACTGTCTACAATGAGCAGTTCTTC
TRBJ2-5	NA	TRBV11-2	NA	CASSLDLKETQYF	TGTGCCAGCAGCTTAGATCTCAAAGAGACCCAGTACTTC
TRBJ1-1	NA	TRBV29-1	many	CSVVGRMNTEAFF	TGCAGCGTAGTGGGACGGATGAACACTGAAGCTTTCTTT
TRBJ1-1	NA	TRBV4-3	many	CASSQDLVYTEAFF	TGCGCCAGCAGCCAAGATTTGGTATACACTGAAGCTTTCTTT
TRBJ1-1	NA	TRBV4-1	NA	CASSFYRGRNTEAFF	TGCGCCAGCAGCTTTTATCGGGGGCGCAATACTGAAGCTTTCTTT
TRBJ2-2	TRBD2	TRBV5-4	NA	CASSLLAGIAGELFF	TGTGCCAGCAGCTTACTAGCGGGGATAGCCGGGGAGCTGTTTTTT
TRBJ1-5	NA	TRBV20-1	few	CSAKGTGPDQPQHF	TGCAGTGCTAAAGGTACAGGGCCCGATCAGCCCCAGCATTTT
TRBJ2-6	NA	TRBV6-2/TRBV6-3	few	CASSKTDSGANVLTF	TGTGCCAGCAGTAAGACGGACTCTGGGGCCAACGTCCTGACTTTC
TRBJ2-6	NA	TRBV3-1	NA	CASSQGAGSLTF	TGTGCCAGCTCCCAAGGGGCAGGGAGCCTGACTTTC
TRBJ2-1	NA	TRBV4-2	few	CASSQGTEQFF	TGTGCCAGCAGCCAGGGGACAGAGCAGTTCTTC
TRBJ2-7	NA	TRBV3-1	few	CASSLQAGGLDEQYF	TGTGCCAGCAGCCTCCAGGCAGGGGGGTTAGACGAGCAGTACTTC
TRBJ2-2	TRBD1	TRBV2	few	CASGGQGATGELFF	TGTGCCAGCGGGGGACAGGGTGCAACCGGGGAGCTGTTTTTT
TRBJ1-4	TRBD1	TRBV20-1	NA	CSAAEGAPNEKLFF	TGCAGTGCAGCCGAGGGGGCACCTAATGAAAAACTGTTTTTT
TRBJ1-5	NA	TRBV28	few	CASSPPGTQHF	TGTGCCAGCAGTCCCCCAGGTACCCAGCATTTT
TRBJ2-1	TRBD2	TRBV10-1	few	CASSRLAGGASSYNEQFF	TGCGCCAGCAGTAGACTAGCGGGGGGCGCCAGCTCCTACAATGAGCAGTTCTTC
TRBJ2-7	TRBD2	TRBV7-8	few	CASSLGAGGNYEQYF	TGTGCCAGCAGCTTAGGAGCGGGGGGGAACTACGAGCAGTACTTC
TRBJ2-1	NA	TRBV7-9	NA	CASSFTLYNEQFF	TGTGCCAGCAGCTTTACACTCTACAATGAGCAGTTCTTC
TRBJ2-2	NA	TRBV6-2/TRBV6-3	few	CASSHRQGTGELFF	TGTGCCAGCAGTCACAGGCAAGGGACCGGGGAGCTGTTTTTT